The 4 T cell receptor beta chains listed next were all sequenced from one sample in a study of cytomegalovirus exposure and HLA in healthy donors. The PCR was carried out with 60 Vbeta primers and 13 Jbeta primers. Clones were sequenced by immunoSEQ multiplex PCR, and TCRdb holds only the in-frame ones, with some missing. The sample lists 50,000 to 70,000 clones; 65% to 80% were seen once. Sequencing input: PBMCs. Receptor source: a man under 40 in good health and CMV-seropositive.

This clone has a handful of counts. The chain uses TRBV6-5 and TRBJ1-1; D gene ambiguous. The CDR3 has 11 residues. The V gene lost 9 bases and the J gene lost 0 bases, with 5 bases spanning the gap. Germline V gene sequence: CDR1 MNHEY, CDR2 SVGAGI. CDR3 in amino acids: CASNMNTEAFF. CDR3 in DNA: TGTGCCAGTAATATGAACACTGAAGCTTTCTTT.

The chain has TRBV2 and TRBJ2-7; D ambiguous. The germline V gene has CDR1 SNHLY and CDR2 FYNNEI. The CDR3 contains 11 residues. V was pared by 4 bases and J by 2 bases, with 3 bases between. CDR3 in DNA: TGTGCCAGCAGTGCAACCTACGAGCAGTACTTC. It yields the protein CASSATYEQYF.

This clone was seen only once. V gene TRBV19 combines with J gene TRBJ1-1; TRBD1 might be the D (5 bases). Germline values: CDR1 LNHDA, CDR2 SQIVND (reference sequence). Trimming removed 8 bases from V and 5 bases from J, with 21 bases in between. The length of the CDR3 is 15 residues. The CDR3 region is CASRKLEGARTEAFF. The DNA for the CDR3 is TGTGCCAGTCGCAAATTGGAAGGGGCGAGGACTGAAGCTTTCTTT.

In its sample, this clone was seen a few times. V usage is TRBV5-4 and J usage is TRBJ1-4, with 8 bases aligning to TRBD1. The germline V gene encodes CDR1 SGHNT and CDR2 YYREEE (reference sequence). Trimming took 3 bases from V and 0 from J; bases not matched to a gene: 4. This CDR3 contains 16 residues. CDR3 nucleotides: TGTGCCAGCAGCTCAGGACAGGGCTCAACTAATGAAAAACTGTTTTTT. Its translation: CASSSGQGSTNEKLFF.